What follows describes a single TCR beta chain. Trimming took off 6 bases at V and 2 bases at J, with 12 bases between the two ends. This CDR3 region has 13 residues. Germline CDR1 SGHKS, CDR2 YYEKEE (reference sequence). This entry belongs to a study of blood T cell repertoires in COVID-19. Study in general: Nucleic acid was either cDNA or gDNA, and it came from T cells, B-cell-depleted T cells, or PBMCs.

Profiling relied on immunoSEQ multiplex PCR, and the TCRdb table lists in-frame clones only, not all of them. Altogether about 140,000 clones are present, over 75% being singletons, with the ten largest covering around 2.9%. V and J are TRBV5-5 and TRBJ2-7; no reliable D call. The sample taken for sequencing was peripheral blood. The sequence was obtained from a man aged 45-65 years with acute or convalescent COVID-19. The DNA for the CDR3 is TGTGCCAGCAACTTCGATGCAGCCTACGAGCAGTACTTC. Amino acid sequence: CASNFDAAYEQYF.